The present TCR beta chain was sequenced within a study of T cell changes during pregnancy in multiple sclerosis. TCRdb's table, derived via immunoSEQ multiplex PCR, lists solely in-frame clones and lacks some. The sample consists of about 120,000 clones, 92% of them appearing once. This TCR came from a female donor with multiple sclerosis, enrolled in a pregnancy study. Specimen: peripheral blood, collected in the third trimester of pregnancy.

CDR3 coding DNA: TGTGCCTGGAGACCCCGGACAGGGGGCTATGGCTACACCTTC. Residues: CAWRPRTGGYGYTF. This rearrangement joins TRBV30 to TRBJ1-2, with 10 bases fitting TRBD1. There are 14 residues in the CDR3. With V trimmed by 3 bases and J by 4 bases, 5 bases remained unmatched. The germline V gene has CDR1 GTSNPN and CDR2 SVGIG (reference sequence).